The 27 T cell receptor beta chains in this list originate from one sample, sequenced in a study of response to subunit inactivated influenza vaccine. TCRdb analysed the RT-PCR reads with MiXCR anew, one entry per CDR3 protein. The table shows hundreds of thousands of distinct CDR3 sequences, with around 8% occurring only once. The specimen was PBMCs from blood, collected less than 30 months after vaccination. These receptors were obtained from a man between 45 and 75 years old who received an inactivated influenza vaccine.

Many counts were recorded for this clonotype. The gene calls are TRBV20-1 and TRBJ1-2; 7 bases are shared with TRBD1. Germline assignment: CDR1 DFQATT and CDR2 SNEGSKA (reference sequence). The CDR3 covers 12 residues. V dropped 6 bases and J dropped 8; count of bases not matched to a gene: 9. In DNA, the CDR3 is TGCAGTGCAACTACAGGGGACGGAGGCTACACCTTC. Its translation is CSATTGDGGYTF.

The V call is TRBV7-3, the J call TRBJ2-2; 12 nucleotides agree with TRBD2. The CDR3 totals 15 residues. Trimming cost V 5 bases and J 6 bases; bases outside gene matches: 4. The germline gives CDR1 SGHTA, CDR2 FQGTGA. The CDR3 DNA reads TGTGCCAGCAGCCCGACTAGCGGGAGTTCCGGGGAGCTGTTTTTT. Encoded protein: CASSPTSGSSGELFF.

This clonotype was recorded a few times. The chain links TRBV6-2 or TRBV6-3 to TRBJ2-3; D may be TRBD2 (6 bases). The germline V gene encodes CDR1 MNHEY and CDR2 SVGEGT. The length of the CDR3 is 12 residues. CDR3 protein: CASWGLPDTQYF. CDR3 coding DNA: TGTGCTTCATGGGGACTTCCGGATACGCAGTATTTT.

There are many counts of this clonotype. The rearrangement joins TRBV10-3 to TRBJ2-3; TRBD2 matches 9 bases. CDR1 and CDR2 (germline): ENHRY, SYGVKD. The junction had 12 bases not matched to a gene; V was cut back by 10 bases and J by 4 bases. The CDR3 is 15 amino acids. CDR3 DNA sequence: TGTGCCACCTCGGGGGCTAGCGGGGCTGCAGATACGCAGTATTTT. This encodes CATSGASGAADTQYF.

This clonotype showed up just a few times. In nucleotides, the CDR3 is TGTGCCAGCAGTGAAGCGTTGACGGTGAACACTGAAGCTTTCTTT. It codes for CASSEALTVNTEAFF. J is TRBJ1-1 and V is TRBV6-1; D is undetermined. Trimming left V 0 bases short and J 0 bases short, with 8 bases between. Germline-derived CDR1 and CDR2 are MNHNS and SASEGT. The CDR3 loop spans 15 amino acids.

This clonotype came up many times. V gene TRBV4-3 combines with J gene TRBJ1-2; a weak D match, TRBD1 (5 bases). There are 15 residues in the CDR3. Trimming left V 0 bases short and J 4 bases short, with 12 bases between. Germline V gives CDR1 LGHNA, CDR2 YSLEER. CDR3 sequence: CASSQDQGRPYGYTF. CDR3 DNA: TGCGCCAGCAGCCAAGACCAGGGCAGACCCTATGGCTACACCTTC.

Ten or more counts support this clonotype. The chain is built from TRBV29-1 and TRBJ2-7; 10 nucleotides match TRBD2. This CDR3 is built from 16 residues. V was pared by 4 bases and J by 2 bases, with 11 bases of the junction left unmatched. Germline V gene data show CDR1 as SQVTM and CDR2 as ANQGSEA. The CDR3 protein is CSVVSYGLAVTYEQYF. The CDR3 bases are TGCAGCGTTGTCTCCTACGGACTAGCGGTAACCTACGAGCAGTACTTC.

The table lists this clonotype with a few counts. CDR3 loop: CASSVDAGLKETQYF. DNA for the CDR3: TGTGCCAGCAGCGTAGATGCGGGACTTAAAGAGACCCAGTACTTC. V gene TRBV9 combines with J gene TRBJ2-5; maybe TRBD2 (6 bases). Germline values: CDR1 SGDLS, CDR2 YYNGEE. V lost 0 bases, J lost 3 bases, and 12 bases lay in between. The CDR3 covers 15 residues.

This clonotype appeared a few times. The V call is TRBV28, the J call TRBJ2-1, with 11 bases matching TRBD2. Germline assignment: CDR1 MDHEN and CDR2 SYDVKM. V was clipped by 4 bases and J by 0 bases; unmatched bases: 8. The CDR3 length is 18 residues. The CDR3 DNA follows: TGTGCCAGCAGTTCGTTGGGACTAGCGGATGGCTCCTACAATGAGCAGTTCTTC. It specifies CASSSLGLADGSYNEQFF.

This clonotype was seen at least ten times. The chain employs TRBV5-1 and TRBJ2-5; D not resolved. Germline V gene sequence: CDR1 SGHRS, CDR2 YFSETQ. The CDR3 consists of 16 residues. V was cut by 0 bases and J by 1 base, with 13 bases left in between. CDR3 sequence: CASSLGIGYSQETQYF. CDR3 sequence (DNA): TGCGCCAGCAGCTTGGGTATTGGTTACAGCCAAGAGACCCAGTACTTC.

This clonotype was seen at least ten times. The V gene is TRBV6-2 or TRBV6-3, the J gene TRBJ2-7; no firm D call. The germline CDR1 and CDR2 sequences are MNHEY and SVGEGT. V was pared by 2 bases and J by 3 bases, with 8 bases between. The CDR3 spans 13 residues. The CDR3 nucleotides are TGTGCCAGCAGTTACGTGGGCCGCTACGAGCAGTACTTC. It codes for CASSYVGRYEQYF.

There are a few counts of this clonotype. The chain is built from TRBV6-5 and TRBJ2-5; 8 bases are a match to TRBD2. Germline trimming cut 3 bases from V and 2 bases from J; bases unmatched to any gene: 8. The germline gives CDR1 MNHEY, CDR2 SVGAGI. The CDR3 length is 16 residues. This CDR3 reads CASSYSVGLAQETQYF. In DNA, the CDR3 is TGTGCCAGCAGTTATTCGGTCGGACTAGCTCAAGAGACCCAGTACTTC.

The chain links TRBV28 to TRBJ2-3; 12 nucleotides align to TRBD2. Looked up from germline, CDR1 is MDHEN and CDR2 is SYDVKM. The CDR3 has 15 amino acids. The ends lost 6 bases at V and 4 bases at J; junction bases unmatched: 5. Here the CDR3 reads CASSKLAGGSDTQYF. CDR3 nucleotide sequence: TGTGCCAGCAGCAAACTAGCGGGAGGTTCAGATACGCAGTATTTT.

V gene TRBV27 combines with J gene TRBJ2-7; TRBD1 matches 9 bases. V lost 3 bases, J lost 5 bases, and 2 bases stayed unmatched. The V gene's germline CDR1 is MNHEY and CDR2 SMNVEV (reference sequence). This CDR3 is 13 amino acids long. The CDR3 coding sequence is TGTGCCAGCAGTTTTACAGGGGGCAACGAGCAGTACTTC. Translating gives CASSFTGGNEQYF.

This clonotype showed up many times. CDR3 sequence: CSARGAGELFF. DNA of the CDR3: TGCAGTGCTAGGGGGGCCGGGGAGCTGTTTTTT. V is TRBV20-1 and J is TRBJ2-2; D is perhaps TRBD1 or TRBD2 (5 bases each). The germline V gene has CDR1 DFQATT and CDR2 SNEGSKA (reference sequence). There are 11 residues in the CDR3. V was shortened by 3 bases and J by 6 bases, with 5 bases between the two germline ends.

The rearrangement links TRBV20-1 to TRBJ2-7, with 9 positions matching TRBD1. Germline V gene data show CDR1 as DFQATT and CDR2 as SNEGSKA (reference sequence). J was trimmed by 3 bases and V by 2 bases; bases with no gene match: 5. The CDR3 is 14 residues long. For the CDR3, the DNA is TGCAGTGCTAGAATGGGACAGGGTGGCTACGAGCAGTACTTC. Translation: CSARMGQGGYEQYF.

This chain links TRBV20-1 with TRBJ2-3; TRBD1 is a possible D gene (5 bases). Germline V gene data show CDR1 as DFQATT and CDR2 as SNEGSKA (reference sequence). This CDR3 comprises 16 residues. Trimming pared 0 bases from V and 3 bases from J, leaving 16 bases between. CDR3 loop: CSARDPGRGRTDTQYF. In DNA, the CDR3 is TGCAGTGCTAGAGATCCTGGAAGGGGCAGGACAGATACGCAGTATTTT.

This clonotype was picked up many times. The gene calls are TRBV7-6 and TRBJ2-1; 8 nucleotides match TRBD2. Losses at the gene ends were 1 base for V and 6 bases for J; bases not matched to a gene: 8. Germline-derived CDR1 and CDR2 are SGHVS and FNYEAQ. This CDR3 spans 16 amino acids. The CDR3 region is CASSLGLASRGNEQFF. CDR3 coding DNA: TGTGCCAGCAGCTTAGGACTAGCGTCGAGGGGCAATGAGCAGTTCTTC.

This clonotype was found a few times. This chain connects TRBV5-1 to TRBJ2-6; D not certain. Germline-derived CDR1 and CDR2 are SGHRS and YFSETQ. V lost 5 bases to trimming and J lost 0 bases, with 6 bases between them. The CDR3 runs to 14 residues. The CDR3 DNA reads TGCGCCAGCAGGTACAGCTCTGGGGCCAACGTCCTGACTTTC. It encodes CASRYSSGANVLTF. Full variable domain (missing parts from reference TRBV5-1 and TRBJ2-6): KAGVTQTPRYLIKTRGQQVTLSCSPISGHRSVSWYQQTPGQGLQFLFEYFSETQRNKGNFPGRFSGRQFSNSRSEMNVSTLELGDSALYLCASRYSSGANVLTFGAGSRLTVL.

This clonotype was counted at least ten times. The V call is TRBV20-1, the J call TRBJ2-7; no definite D call. The CDR3 covers 13 residues. Germline V gene lookup returns CDR1 DFQATT and CDR2 SNEGSKA (reference sequence). V gave up 0 bases and J gave up 0 bases, with 6 bases separating them. CDR3 loop: CSARDYSSYEQYF. CDR3 DNA: TGCAGTGCTAGAGACTATAGCTCCTACGAGCAGTACTTC.

This clonotype was seen repeatedly, ten times or more. This chain joins TRBV7-9 and TRBJ2-7; a possible D gene is TRBD1 (6 bases). The CDR3 contains 15 residues. V lost 5 bases to trimming and J lost 4 bases, with 18 bases between them. Germline V gene sequence: CDR1 SEHNR, CDR2 FQNEAQ (reference sequence). CDR3 in amino acids: CASSTTRDTNYEQYF. The CDR3 nucleotides read TGTGCCAGCAGCACTACACGGGACACCAATTACGAGCAGTACTTC. The full variable domain, in which reference TRBV7-9 and TRBJ2-7 provide the parts outside the CDR3, is DTGVSQNPRHKITKRGQNVTFRCDPISEHNRLYWYRQTLGQGPEFLTYFQNEAQLEKSRLLSDRFSAERPKGSFSTLEIQRTEQGDSAMYLCASSTTRDTNYEQYFGPGTRLTVT.

There are many counts of this clonotype. The CDR3 DNA reads TGCAGCGTTGAAAGGGGAAAACAAGAGACCCAGTACTTC. Translation gives CSVERGKQETQYF. J is TRBJ2-5 and V is TRBV29-1, with D tentatively TRBD1 (5 bases). Germline V gives CDR1 SQVTM, CDR2 ANQGSEA. Between the trimmed V and J ends, which lost 2 bases and 2 bases, there was a span of 9 bases. CDR3 length equals 13 residues.

This clonotype was counted many times. This chain connects TRBV6-1 to TRBJ1-3; 7 nucleotides align to TRBD1. Looked up from germline, CDR1 is MNHNS and CDR2 is SASEGT. The J segment lost 0 bases and the V segment lost 5 bases, leaving 7 bases of the junction unmatched. The CDR3 is made up of 16 amino acids. CDR3 nucleotides: TGTGCCAGCAGTCCCTACTACAGGGGCTCTGGAAACACCATATATTTT. Translation gives CASSPYYRGSGNTIYF.

This clonotype was seen at least ten times. The CDR3 spells CSGQGSDTQYF. CDR3 bases: TGCAGCGGGCAGGGGTCAGATACGCAGTATTTT. The chain has TRBV29-1 and TRBJ2-3; perhaps TRBD1 as D (6 bases). Germline values: CDR1 SQVTM, CDR2 ANQGSEA. Trimming removed 7 bases at V and 4 bases at J, with 9 bases between. This CDR3 is 11 amino acids long.

This clonotype was seen just once. This may be a read error, as it is one base from a much larger clone. The chain combines TRBV10-3 with TRBJ2-1; D is perhaps TRBD1 (5 bases). CDR1 is ENHRY, CDR2 SYGVKD, per germline. V lost 8 bases and J lost 9, with 23 bases in between. CDR3 length: 15 amino acids. This CDR3 reads CAIGDSGATPSEQFF. The CDR3 coding sequence is TGTGCCATCGGCGACAGTGGCGCGACTCCAAGTGAGCAGTTCTTC.

The chain has TRBV5-1 and TRBJ2-5; 7 nucleotides line up with TRBD1. The CDR3 is made up of 15 amino acids. V trimming: 4 bases; J trimming: 2 bases; junction bases outside the gene matches: 8. CDR1 and CDR2 from the germline V gene are SGHRS and YFSETQ. CDR3 region: CASSVLPGQQETQYF. The CDR3 DNA sequence: TGCGCCAGCAGCGTTCTACCGGGACAGCAAGAGACCCAGTACTTC.

This clonotype was observed a few times. The genes are TRBV27 and TRBJ2-1, with unresolved D. Germline assignment: CDR1 MNHEY and CDR2 SMNVEV (reference sequence). V was pared by 2 bases and J by 5 bases, with 10 bases between. The CDR3 is 14 amino acids. Here the CDR3 DNA reads TGTGCCAGCAGTTTAATTTGGACCCACAATGAGCAGTTCTTC. Protein sequence: CASSLIWTHNEQFF.